This T cell receptor (beta chain) was recorded in a study of blood T cell repertoires in COVID-19. Study-level information: There were acute and convalescent COVID-19 samples, and they came from the United States, Italy and Spain.

Cohort allocation depended upon clinical history that participants reported. Two negative PCRs, clearance, or symptom resolution had been documented for recovered Cohort 3 donors. The germline V gene has CDR1 SGDLS and CDR2 YYNGEE. The CDR3 is 16 residues long. The V and J ends lost 4 bases and 3 bases respectively, with 19 bases between them. As processed by the authors: Amplified reference gene primers provided the basis for estimating nucleated cell counts. Measured with immunoSEQ multiplex PCR; TCRdb has only the in-frame clones, and not every one. V and J calls plus clone size are reproduced from that table; the DNA served to infer D and trimming. There are 300,000 to 400,000 clones in the sample; 80% to 90% occur only once, and approximately 1% lies in the top ten.

The sequence derives from a man aged 18 to 29 who had recovered from COVID-19. V gene TRBV9 combines with J gene TRBJ2-5; tentative D call: TRBD2 (7 bases). Sequencing input: PBMCs or T cells enriched from blood (not recorded which). The DNA for the CDR3 is TGTGCCAGCAGCACCGAAGGGGGGGCGGGAAAAGAGACCCAGTACTTC. Translating it yields CASSTEGGAGKETQYF.